This T cell receptor beta chain originates from a study of response to subunit inactivated influenza vaccine. Study-wide results and caveats: Authors suggested that a seasonal influenza vaccination recruits few new T cells each time.

TCRdb reprocessed the RT-PCR reads with MiXCR, giving one entry per CDR3 protein. The table has 170,000 or so distinct CDR3 sequences, around 10% seen once; the top ten hold around 33%. As to this clonotype: Its antigen is still unknown.

This CDR3 has 16 amino acids. CDR1 is SGHRS, CDR2 YFSETQ, per germline. Trimming at V came to 0 bases and at J to 4 bases, leaving 2 bases not matched to a gene. The V gene is TRBV5-1, the J gene TRBJ2-1, with 12 bases fitting TRBD2. The receptor was isolated from a man aged 50-75 years who received an inactivated influenza vaccine. The source was CD8+ T cells sorted from PBMCs, collected around 25 months after vaccination. CDR3 sequence: CASSLVLAGGYNEQFF. In nucleotides, the CDR3 is TGCGCCAGCAGCTTGGTGCTAGCGGGGGGGTACAATGAGCAGTTCTTC.